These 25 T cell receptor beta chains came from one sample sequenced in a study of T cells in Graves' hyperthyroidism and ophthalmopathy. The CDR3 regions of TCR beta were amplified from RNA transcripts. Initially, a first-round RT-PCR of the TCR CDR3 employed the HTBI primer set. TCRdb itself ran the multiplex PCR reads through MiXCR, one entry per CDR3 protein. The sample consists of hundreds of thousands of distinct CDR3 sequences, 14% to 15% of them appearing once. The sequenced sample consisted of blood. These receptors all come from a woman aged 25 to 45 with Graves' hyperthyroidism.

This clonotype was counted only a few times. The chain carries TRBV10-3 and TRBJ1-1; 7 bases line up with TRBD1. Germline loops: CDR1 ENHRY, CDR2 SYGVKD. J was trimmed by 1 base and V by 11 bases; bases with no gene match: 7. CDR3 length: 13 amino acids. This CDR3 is CASVQGGNTEAFF. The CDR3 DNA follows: TGTGCCTCGGTCCAGGGGGGGAACACTGAAGCTTTCTTT.

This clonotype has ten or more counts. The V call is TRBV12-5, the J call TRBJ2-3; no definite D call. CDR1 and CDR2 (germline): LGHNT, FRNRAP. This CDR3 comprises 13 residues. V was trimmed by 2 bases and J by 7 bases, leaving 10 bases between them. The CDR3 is CASGLSSSNTQYF. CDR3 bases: TGTGCTAGTGGTTTGTCGTCTTCCAATACGCAGTATTTT.

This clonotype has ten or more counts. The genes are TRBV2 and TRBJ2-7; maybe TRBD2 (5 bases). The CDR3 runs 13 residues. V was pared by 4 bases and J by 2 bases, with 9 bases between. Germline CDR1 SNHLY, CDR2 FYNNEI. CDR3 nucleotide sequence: TGTGCCAGCAGTGGGACTCAGACCTACGAGCAGTACTTC. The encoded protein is CASSGTQTYEQYF. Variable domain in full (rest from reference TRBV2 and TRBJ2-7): EPEVTQTPSHQVTQMGQEVILRCVPISNHLYFYWYRQILGQKVEFLVSFYNNEISEKSEIFDDQFSVERPDGSNFTLKIRSTKLEDSAMYFCASSGTQTYEQYFGPGTRLTVT.

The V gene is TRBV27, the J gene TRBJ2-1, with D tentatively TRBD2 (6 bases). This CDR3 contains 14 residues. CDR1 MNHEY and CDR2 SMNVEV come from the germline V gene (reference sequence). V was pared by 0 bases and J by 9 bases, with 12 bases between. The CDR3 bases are TGTGCCAGCAGTTTATCAACGGGAGTTGGTGAGCAGTTCTTC. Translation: CASSLSTGVGEQFF.

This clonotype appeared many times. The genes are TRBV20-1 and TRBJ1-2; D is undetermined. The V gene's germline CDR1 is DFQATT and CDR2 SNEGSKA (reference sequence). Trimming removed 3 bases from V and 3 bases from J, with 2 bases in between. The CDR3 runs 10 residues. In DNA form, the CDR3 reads TGCAGTGCTAGGGACTATGGCTACACCTTC. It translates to CSARDYGYTF.

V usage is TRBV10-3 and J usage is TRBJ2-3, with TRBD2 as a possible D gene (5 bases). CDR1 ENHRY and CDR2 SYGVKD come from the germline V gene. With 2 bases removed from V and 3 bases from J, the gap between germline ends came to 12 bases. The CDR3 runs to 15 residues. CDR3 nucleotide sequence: TGTGCCATCAGTGAGCCTATTCGGGGAACAGATACGCAGTATTTT. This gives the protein CAISEPIRGTDTQYF.

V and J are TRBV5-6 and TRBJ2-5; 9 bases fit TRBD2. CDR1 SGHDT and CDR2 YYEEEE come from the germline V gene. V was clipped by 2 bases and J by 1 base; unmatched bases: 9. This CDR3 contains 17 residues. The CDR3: CASSFLSTTSGQETQYF. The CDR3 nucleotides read TGTGCCAGCAGCTTCCTATCTACGACTAGCGGCCAAGAGACCCAGTACTTC.

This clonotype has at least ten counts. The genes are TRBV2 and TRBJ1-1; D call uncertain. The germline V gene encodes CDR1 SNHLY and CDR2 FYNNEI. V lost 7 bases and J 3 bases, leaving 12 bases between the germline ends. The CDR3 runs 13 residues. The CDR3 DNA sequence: TGTGCCAGCACCTTGGCGGCTTACACTGAAGCTTTCTTT. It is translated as CASTLAAYTEAFF.

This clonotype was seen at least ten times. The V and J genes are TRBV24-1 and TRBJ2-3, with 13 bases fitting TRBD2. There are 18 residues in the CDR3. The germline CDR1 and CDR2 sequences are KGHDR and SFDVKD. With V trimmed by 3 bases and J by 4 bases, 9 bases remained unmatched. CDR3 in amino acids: CATSDPGLAGASADTQYF. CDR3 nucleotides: TGTGCCACCAGTGATCCCGGACTAGCGGGAGCTTCGGCAGATACGCAGTATTTT.

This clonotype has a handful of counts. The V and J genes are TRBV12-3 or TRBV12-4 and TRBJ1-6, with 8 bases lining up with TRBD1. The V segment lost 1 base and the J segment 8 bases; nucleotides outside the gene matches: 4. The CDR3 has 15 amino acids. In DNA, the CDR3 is TGTGCCAGCAGTTTAGGGGACAGGAGGGATTCACCCCTCCACTTT. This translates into CASSLGDRRDSPLHF.

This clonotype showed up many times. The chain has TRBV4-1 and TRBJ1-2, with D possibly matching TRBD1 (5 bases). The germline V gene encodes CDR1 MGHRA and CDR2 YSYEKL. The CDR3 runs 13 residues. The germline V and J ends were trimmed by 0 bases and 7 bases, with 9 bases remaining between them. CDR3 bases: TGCGCCAGCAGCCAAGACAGGGTCGGTGGCTACACCTTC. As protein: CASSQDRVGGYTF.

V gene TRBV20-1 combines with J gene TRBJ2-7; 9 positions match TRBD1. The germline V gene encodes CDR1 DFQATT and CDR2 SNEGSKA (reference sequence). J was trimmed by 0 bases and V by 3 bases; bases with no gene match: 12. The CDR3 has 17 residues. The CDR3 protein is CSASPARGTGSSYEQYF. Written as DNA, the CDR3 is TGCAGTGCTAGTCCTGCGCGGGGGACAGGGAGCTCCTACGAGCAGTACTTC.

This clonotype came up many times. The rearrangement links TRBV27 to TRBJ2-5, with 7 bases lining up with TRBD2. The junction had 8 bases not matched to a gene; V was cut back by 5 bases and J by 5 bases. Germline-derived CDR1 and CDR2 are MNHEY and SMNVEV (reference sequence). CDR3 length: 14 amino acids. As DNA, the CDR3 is TGTGCCAGCAGTCTCGCGGGAGTTCGGGAGACCCAGTACTTC. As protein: CASSLAGVRETQYF.

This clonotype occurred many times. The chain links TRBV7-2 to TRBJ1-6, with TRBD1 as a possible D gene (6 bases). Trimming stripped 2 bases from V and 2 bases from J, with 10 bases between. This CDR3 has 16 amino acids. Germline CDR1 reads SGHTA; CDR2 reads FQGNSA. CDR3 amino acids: CASSLRAGAYNSPLHF. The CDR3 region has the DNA TGTGCCAGCAGCTTACGGGCAGGGGCCTATAATTCACCCCTCCACTTT. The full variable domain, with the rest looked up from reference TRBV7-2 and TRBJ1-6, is GAGVSQSPSNKVTEKGKDVELRCDPISGHTALYWYRQSLGQGLEFLIYFQGNSAPDKSGLPSDRFSAERTGGSVSTLTIQRTQQEDSAVYLCASSLRAGAYNSPLHFGNGTRLTVT.

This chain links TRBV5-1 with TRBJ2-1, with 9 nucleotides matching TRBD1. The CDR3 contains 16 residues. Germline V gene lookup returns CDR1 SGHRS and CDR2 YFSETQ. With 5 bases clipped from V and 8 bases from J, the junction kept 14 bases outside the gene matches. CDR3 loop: CASSLDRGTIDDEQFF. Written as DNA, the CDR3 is TGCGCCAGCAGTTTAGACAGGGGGACCATCGACGATGAGCAGTTCTTC.

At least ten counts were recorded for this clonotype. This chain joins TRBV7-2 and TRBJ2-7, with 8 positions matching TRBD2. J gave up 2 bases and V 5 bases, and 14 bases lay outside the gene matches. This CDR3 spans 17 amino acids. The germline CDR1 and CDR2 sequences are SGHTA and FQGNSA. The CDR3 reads CASSLRLLAELPYEQYF. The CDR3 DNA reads TGTGCCAGCAGCCTCCGCCTACTAGCGGAACTACCCTACGAGCAGTACTTC.

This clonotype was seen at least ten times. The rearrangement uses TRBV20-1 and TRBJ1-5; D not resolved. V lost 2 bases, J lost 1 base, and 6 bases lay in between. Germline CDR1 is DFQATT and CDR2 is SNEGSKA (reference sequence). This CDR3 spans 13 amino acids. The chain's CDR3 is CSARQLSNQPQHF. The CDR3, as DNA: TGCAGTGCTAGACAGTTGAGCAATCAGCCCCAGCATTTT.

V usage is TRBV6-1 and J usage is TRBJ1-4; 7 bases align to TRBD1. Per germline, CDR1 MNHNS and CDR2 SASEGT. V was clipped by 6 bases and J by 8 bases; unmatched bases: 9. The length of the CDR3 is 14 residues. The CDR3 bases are TGTGCCAGCAGGGCTTGGGGACAGTCAGAAAAACTGTTTTTT. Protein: CASRAWGQSEKLFF.

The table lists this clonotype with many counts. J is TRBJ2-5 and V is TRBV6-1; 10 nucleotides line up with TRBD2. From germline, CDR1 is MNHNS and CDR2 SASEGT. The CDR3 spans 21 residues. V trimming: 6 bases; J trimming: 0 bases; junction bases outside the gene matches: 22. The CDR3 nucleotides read TGTGCCAGCAGAAACGGGGGCCCTAGCGGGAGTCTATCGCGGGACCAAGAGACCCAGTACTTC. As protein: CASRNGGPSGSLSRDQETQYF.

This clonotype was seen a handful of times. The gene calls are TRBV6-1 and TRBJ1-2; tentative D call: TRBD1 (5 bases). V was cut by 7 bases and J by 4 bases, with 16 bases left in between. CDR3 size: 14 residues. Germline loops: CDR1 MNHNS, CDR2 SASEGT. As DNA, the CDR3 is TGTGCCAGCACCCAGGGCCGGGGCCGCTATGGCTACACCTTC. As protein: CASTQGRGRYGYTF.

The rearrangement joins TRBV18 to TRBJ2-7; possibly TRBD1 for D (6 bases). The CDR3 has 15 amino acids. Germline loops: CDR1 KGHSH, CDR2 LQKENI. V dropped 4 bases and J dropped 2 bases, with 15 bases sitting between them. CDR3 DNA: TGTGCCAGCTCACGAACTTCCGGGACAACCTACGAGCAGTACTTC. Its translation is CASSRTSGTTYEQYF. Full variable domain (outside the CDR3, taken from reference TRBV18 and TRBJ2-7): NAGVMQNPRHLVRRRGQEARLRCSPMKGHSHVYWYRQLPEEGLKFMVYLQKENIIDESGMPKERFSAEFPKEGPSILRIQQVVRGDSAAYFCASSRTSGTTYEQYFGPGTRLTVT.

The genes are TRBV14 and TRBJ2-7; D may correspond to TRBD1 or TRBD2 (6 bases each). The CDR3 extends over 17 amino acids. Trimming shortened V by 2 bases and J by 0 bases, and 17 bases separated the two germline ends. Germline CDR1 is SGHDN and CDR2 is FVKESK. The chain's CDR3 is CASSQWGRGWSSYEQYF. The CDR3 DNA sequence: TGTGCCAGCAGCCAATGGGGGCGGGGATGGAGCTCCTACGAGCAGTACTTC.

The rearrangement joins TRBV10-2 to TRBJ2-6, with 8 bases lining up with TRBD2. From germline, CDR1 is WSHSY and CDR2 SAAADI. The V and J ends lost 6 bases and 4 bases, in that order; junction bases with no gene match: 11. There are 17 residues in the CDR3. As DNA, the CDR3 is TGCGCCAGCAGCCCGGGACTAGAAAATACAGGGGCCAACGTCCTGACTTTC. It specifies CASSPGLENTGANVLTF.

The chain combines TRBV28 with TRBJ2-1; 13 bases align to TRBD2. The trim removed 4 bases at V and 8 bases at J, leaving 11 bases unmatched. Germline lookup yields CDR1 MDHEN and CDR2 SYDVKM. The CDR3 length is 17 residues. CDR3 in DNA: TGTGCCAGCAGTTCCCTGGGACTAGCGGGAAAAAAGTATGAGCAGTTCTTC. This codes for CASSSLGLAGKKYEQFF.

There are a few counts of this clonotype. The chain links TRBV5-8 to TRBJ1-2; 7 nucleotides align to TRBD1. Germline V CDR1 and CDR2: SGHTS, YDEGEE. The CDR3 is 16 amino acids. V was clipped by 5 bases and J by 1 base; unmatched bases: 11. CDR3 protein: CASRSHRDSINYGYTF. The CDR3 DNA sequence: TGTGCCAGCAGATCACATCGGGACAGCATTAACTATGGCTACACCTTC.